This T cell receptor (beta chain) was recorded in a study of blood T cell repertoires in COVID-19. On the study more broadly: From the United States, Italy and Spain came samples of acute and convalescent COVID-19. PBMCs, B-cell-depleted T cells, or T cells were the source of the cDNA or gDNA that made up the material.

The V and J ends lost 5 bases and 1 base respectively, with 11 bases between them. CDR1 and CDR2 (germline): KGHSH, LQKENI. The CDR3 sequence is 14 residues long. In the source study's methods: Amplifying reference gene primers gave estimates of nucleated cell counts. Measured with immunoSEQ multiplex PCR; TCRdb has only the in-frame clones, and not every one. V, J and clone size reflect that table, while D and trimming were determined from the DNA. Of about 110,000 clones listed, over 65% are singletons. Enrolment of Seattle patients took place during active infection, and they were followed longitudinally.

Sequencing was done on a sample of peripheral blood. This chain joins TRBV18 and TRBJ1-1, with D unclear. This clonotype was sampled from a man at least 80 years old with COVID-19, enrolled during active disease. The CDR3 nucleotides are TGTGCCAGCTCAGGAGGCAGCTCGAACACTGAAGCTTTCTTT. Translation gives CASSGGSSNTEAFF.